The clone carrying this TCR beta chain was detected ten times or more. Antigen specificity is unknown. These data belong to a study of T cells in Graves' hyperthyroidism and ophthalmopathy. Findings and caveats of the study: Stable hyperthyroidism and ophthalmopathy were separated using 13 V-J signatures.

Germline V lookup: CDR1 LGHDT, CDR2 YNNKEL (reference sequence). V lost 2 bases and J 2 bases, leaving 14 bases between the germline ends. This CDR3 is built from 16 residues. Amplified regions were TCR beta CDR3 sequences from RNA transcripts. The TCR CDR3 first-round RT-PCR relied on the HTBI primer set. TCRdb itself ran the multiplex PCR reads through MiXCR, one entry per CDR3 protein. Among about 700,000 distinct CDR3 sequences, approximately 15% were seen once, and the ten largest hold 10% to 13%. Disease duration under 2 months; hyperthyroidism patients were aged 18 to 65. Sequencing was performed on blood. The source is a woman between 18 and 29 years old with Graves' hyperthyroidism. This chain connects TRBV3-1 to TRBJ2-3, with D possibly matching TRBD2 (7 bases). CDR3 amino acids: CASSQPGGPTTDTQYF. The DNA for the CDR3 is TGTGCCAGCAGCCAACCCGGGGGGCCCACCACAGATACGCAGTATTTT.